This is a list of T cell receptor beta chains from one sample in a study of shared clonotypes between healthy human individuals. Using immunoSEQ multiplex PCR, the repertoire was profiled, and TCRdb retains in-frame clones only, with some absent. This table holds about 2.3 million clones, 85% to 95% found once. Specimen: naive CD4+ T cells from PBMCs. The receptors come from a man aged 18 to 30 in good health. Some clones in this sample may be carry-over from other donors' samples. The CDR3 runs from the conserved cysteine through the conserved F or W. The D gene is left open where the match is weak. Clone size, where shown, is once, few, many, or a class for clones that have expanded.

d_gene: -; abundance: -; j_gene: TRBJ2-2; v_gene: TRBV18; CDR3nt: TGTGCCAGCTCACCACGTGCCAGCGGCACCGGGGAGCTGTTTTTT; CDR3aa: CASSPRASGTGELFF
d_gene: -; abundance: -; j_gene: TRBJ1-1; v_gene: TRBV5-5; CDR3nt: TGTGCCAGCAGCTTGGTATTTGTACTCAAAGGTACTGAAGCTTTCTTT; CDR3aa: CASSLVFVLKGTEAFF
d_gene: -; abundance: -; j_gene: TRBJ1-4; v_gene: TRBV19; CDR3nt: TGTGCCAGTATTTCTCATCCTATCGCAACTAATGAAAAACTGTTTTTT; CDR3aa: CASISHPIATNEKLFF
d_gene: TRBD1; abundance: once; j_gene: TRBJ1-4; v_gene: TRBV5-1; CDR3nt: TGCGCCAGCAGCTTGGGGACAGGGATGCTGTTTTTT; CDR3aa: CASSLGTGMLFF
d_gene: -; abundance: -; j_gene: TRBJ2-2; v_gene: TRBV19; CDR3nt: TGTGCCAGTAGCTACCGCACCGGGGAGCTGTTTTTT; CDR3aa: CASSYRTGELFF
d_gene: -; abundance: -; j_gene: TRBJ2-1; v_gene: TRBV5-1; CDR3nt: TGCGCCAGCAGCTTGGCCGGGACGAGGGCCGCCAATGAGCAGTTCTTC; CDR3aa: CASSLAGTRAANEQFF
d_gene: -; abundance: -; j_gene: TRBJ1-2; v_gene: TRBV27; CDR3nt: TGTGCCAGCAGTTTAAAGGGTATAGAGTATGGCTACACCTTC; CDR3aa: CASSLKGIEYGYTF
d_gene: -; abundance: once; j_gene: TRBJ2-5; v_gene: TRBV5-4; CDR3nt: TGTGCCAGCAGCTTGGCGCAGGCCCAGGAGACCCAGTACTTC; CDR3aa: CASSLAQAQETQYF
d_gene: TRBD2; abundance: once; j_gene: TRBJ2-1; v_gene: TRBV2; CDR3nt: TGTGCCAGCAGTGAAGACTTAGGCGGGAGGGCCTACAATGAGCAGTTCTTC; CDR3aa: CASSEDLGGRAYNEQFF
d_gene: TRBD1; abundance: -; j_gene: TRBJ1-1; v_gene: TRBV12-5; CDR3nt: TGTGCTAGTGGCCTTGGACAGGGGATCGCTTTCTTT; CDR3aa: CASGLGQGIAFF
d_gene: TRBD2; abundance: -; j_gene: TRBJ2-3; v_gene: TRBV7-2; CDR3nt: TGTGCCAGCAGACGACCGGGACTAGCAAGTGACGATACGCAGTATTTT; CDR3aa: CASRRPGLASDDTQYF
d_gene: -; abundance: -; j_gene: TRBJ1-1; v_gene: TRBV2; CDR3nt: TGTGCCAGCACAGAGGCTACTGAAGCTTTCTTT; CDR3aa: CASTEATEAFF
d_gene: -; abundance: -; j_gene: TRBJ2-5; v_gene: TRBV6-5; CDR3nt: TGTGCCACCCGAGGAGGACACCAAGAGACCCAGTACTTC; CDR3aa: CATRGGHQETQYF
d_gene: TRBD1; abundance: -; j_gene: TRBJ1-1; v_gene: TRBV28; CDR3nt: TGTGCCAGCGGCCTAGGACAGGGCAACACTGAAGCTTTCTTT; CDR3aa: CASGLGQGNTEAFF
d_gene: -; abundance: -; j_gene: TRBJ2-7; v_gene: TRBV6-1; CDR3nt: TGTGCCAGCAGAGAAGAGGGGGGGCGGGCCTCCTACGAGCAGTACTTC; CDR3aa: CASREEGGRASYEQYF
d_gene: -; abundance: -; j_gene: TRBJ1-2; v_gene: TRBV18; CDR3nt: TGTGCCAGCTCAGAGGACAGTAACTATGGCTACACCTTC; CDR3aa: CASSEDSNYGYTF
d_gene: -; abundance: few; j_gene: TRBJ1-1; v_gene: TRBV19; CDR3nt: TGTGCCAGTAGTGGTGGGCAGCACCTTGAAGCTTTCTTT; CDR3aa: CASSGGQHLEAFF
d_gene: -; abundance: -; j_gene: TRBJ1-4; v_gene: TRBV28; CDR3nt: TGTGCCAGCAGACCCCGGCAGGGTGTAGGAGAAGTACTGTTTTTT; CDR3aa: CASRPRQGVGEVLFF
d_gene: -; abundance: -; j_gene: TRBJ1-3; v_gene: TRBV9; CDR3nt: TGTGCCAGCAGCCCGTATGATGTGGACTCTGGAAACACCATATATTTT; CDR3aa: CASSPYDVDSGNTIYF
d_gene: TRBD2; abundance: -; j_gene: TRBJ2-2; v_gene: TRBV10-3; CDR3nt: TGTGCCATCAGTGACCCTCTGGGACTAGCGGGGACCGGGGAGCTGTTTTTT; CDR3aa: CAISDPLGLAGTGELFF
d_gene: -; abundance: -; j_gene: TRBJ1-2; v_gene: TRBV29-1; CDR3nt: TGCAGCGCCCTTCCCCTGGGAGCCATTCCTGGGAATGGCTACACCTTC; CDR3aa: CSALPLGAIPGNGYTF
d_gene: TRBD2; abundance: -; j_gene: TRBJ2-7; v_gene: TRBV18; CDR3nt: TGTGCCAGCTCACCTTTGACTAGCGGGAGGAGCTCCTACGAGCAGTACTTC; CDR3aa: CASSPLTSGRSSYEQYF
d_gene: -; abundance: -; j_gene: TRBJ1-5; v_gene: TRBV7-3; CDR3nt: TGTGCCAGCAGCTTACAAGGGAACCAGCCCCAGCATTTT; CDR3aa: CASSLQGNQPQHF